This T cell receptor beta chain emerged from a study of blood T cell repertoires in COVID-19. For the study at large: Samples of COVID-19 (acute and convalescent) were obtained from the United States, Italy and Spain. T cells, B-cell-depleted T cells, or PBMCs supplied cDNA or gDNA.

The J segment lost 7 bases and the V segment lost 6 bases, leaving 10 bases of the junction unmatched. There are 15 residues in the CDR3. From germline, CDR1 is SNHLY and CDR2 FYNNEI. The authors' processing: The authors estimated nucleated cell counts from reference gene primer amplification. Only in-frame clones appear in the TCRdb table, and some are missing; sequencing was by immunoSEQ multiplex PCR. D and trimming were read from the DNA, whereas the V and J calls and clone size are those reported in that table. The repertoire holds 30,000 to 45,000 clones, with around 85% as singletons. The sample was peripheral blood. This clonotype was sampled from an elderly man with active or convalescent COVID-19. The chain couples TRBV2 to TRBJ1-1; TRBD1 matches 11 bases. CDR3 DNA sequence: TGTGCCAGCAGGGAACGGACAGGGGGCAGTGTTGAAGCTTTCTTT. Its protein product is CASRERTGGSVEAFF.